These 18 T cell receptor beta chains came from one sample sequenced in a study of regulatory T cells in long-lasting Graves disease. To make TCR beta libraries, researchers used iRepertoire HTBI primers and Arm-PCR of CDR3 regions. TCRdb re-called the multiplex PCR reads with MiXCR, one entry per CDR3 protein. Seen here are 200,000 to 250,000 distinct CDR3 sequences, around 20% observed once, and the top ten hold 12%. Documented time point: newly diagnosed GD, antithyroid drugs for less than 3 months. From RNA extracted from PBMCs, the TCR library was made. These data were also reused for a study on T cells in Graves' hyperthyroidism and ophthalmopathy.

This sample comprised peripheral blood mononuclear cells (PBMCs), obtained at new diagnosis, from a patient treated with antithyroid drugs. Every receptor here comes from a woman aged 25 to 45 with Graves disease.

This clonotype was recorded many times. The chain employs TRBV12-3 or TRBV12-4 and TRBJ1-2; D remains unclear. The CDR3 is 12 residues long. Trimming removed 2 bases from V and 7 bases from J, with 8 bases in between. The CDR3 DNA follows: TGTGCCAGCAGTTTAATGAGGCTTGGCTACACCTTC. Its protein is CASSLMRLGYTF.

This clonotype was counted many times. The chain employs TRBV9 and TRBJ1-2, with 7 nucleotides matching TRBD1. The J segment lost 4 bases and the V segment lost 0 bases, leaving 6 bases of the junction unmatched. From germline, CDR1 is SGDLS and CDR2 YYNGEE. The CDR3 has 15 residues. CDR3 protein: CASSVAADRSYGYTF. In nucleotides, the CDR3 is TGTGCCAGCAGCGTAGCAGCGGACAGGAGCTATGGCTACACCTTC.

In its sample, this clonotype was seen many times. In DNA, the CDR3 is TGTGCCAGCAGGTCCAGGGATAACTATGGCTACACCTTC. It codes for CASRSRDNYGYTF. The chain carries TRBV9 and TRBJ1-2, with D perhaps matching TRBD1 (5 bases). The V gene lost 5 bases and the J gene lost 1 base, with 9 bases spanning the gap. The CDR3 sequence is 13 residues long. CDR1 is SGDLS, CDR2 YYNGEE, per germline.

This clonotype occurred many times. This chain uses TRBV30 with TRBJ2-4; TRBD1 matches 7 bases. After removal of 5 bases from V and 8 bases from J, the junction contained 6 bases not matched to a gene. In germline, CDR1 is GTSNPN, CDR2 SVGIG (reference sequence). CDR3 length: 12 residues. CDR3 bases: TGTGCCTGGGACCGGGACAGTGACATTCAGTACTTC. Amino acid sequence: CAWDRDSDIQYF.

This clonotype was found once. CDR3 coding DNA: TGTGCCAGCAGTTACGTCCCTAGCGGGAACACCGGGGAGCTGTTTTTT. Amino acid sequence: CASSYVPSGNTGELFF. The chain is built from TRBV6-5 and TRBJ2-2; 7 nucleotides agree with TRBD2. The length of the CDR3 is 16 residues. Trimming cost V 2 bases and J 1 base; bases outside gene matches: 4. Germline CDR1 MNHEY, CDR2 SVGAGI.

CDR3 protein: CASSLFLVNTGELFF. The CDR3 bases are TGTGCCAGCAGCTTATTCTTGGTGAACACCGGGGAGCTGTTTTTT. This chain links TRBV7-9 with TRBJ2-2; D remains unclear. Per the germline V gene, CDR1 is SEHNR and CDR2 is FQNEAQ (reference sequence). The CDR3 contains 15 residues. V lost 2 bases and J lost 1, with 8 bases in between.

This clonotype was observed at least ten times. V gene TRBV12-3 or TRBV12-4 combines with J gene TRBJ2-4, with TRBD2 matching 8 bases. The CDR3 sequence is 15 residues long. The V and J ends lost 5 bases and 8 bases, in that order; junction bases with no gene match: 11. The CDR3 region has the DNA TGTGCCAGCAGTCTTTGGGTAGCGGGGTGGGACATTCAGTACTTC. This codes for CASSLWVAGWDIQYF.

This clonotype was counted ten times or more. The chain carries TRBV20-1 and TRBJ2-5; perhaps TRBD2 as D (6 bases). The CDR3 is 16 residues long. CDR1 and CDR2 (germline): DFQATT, SNEGSKA (reference sequence). Deletions cut 0 bases from V and 2 bases from J, with 16 bases between. The CDR3 region is CSARDNPGLLQETQYF. The CDR3 bases are TGCAGTGCTAGAGATAACCCGGGACTTTTACAAGAGACCCAGTACTTC.

This clonotype has at least ten counts. The chain has TRBV7-2 and TRBJ1-6; D ambiguous. Germline-derived CDR1 and CDR2 are SGHTA and FQGNSA. V lost 2 bases, J lost 6 bases, and 5 bases lay in between. This CDR3 has 13 amino acids. The CDR3 spells CASSLKRNSPLHF. In DNA form, the CDR3 reads TGTGCCAGCAGCTTAAAACGTAATTCACCCCTCCACTTT.

V gene TRBV28 combines with J gene TRBJ1-1; 8 bases agree with TRBD1. The length of the CDR3 is 14 residues. Germline V lookup: CDR1 MDHEN, CDR2 SYDVKM. Germline trimming cut 5 bases from V and 5 bases from J; bases unmatched to any gene: 7. The DNA for the CDR3 is TGTGCCAGCAGTCCTGGACAGGGAGGAACTGAAGCTTTCTTT. Its protein product is CASSPGQGGTEAFF. The full variable domain, rest sourced from reference TRBV28 and TRBJ1-1, is DVKVTQSSRYLVKRTGEKVFLECVQDMDHENMFWYRQDPGLGLRLIYFSYDVKMKEKGDIPEGYSVSREKKERFSLILESASTNQTSMYLCASSPGQGGTEAFFGQGTRLTVV.

Notes on this clonotype: A clone one base away is much larger, so this may be a read error. The V and J genes are TRBV6-1 and TRBJ1-5, with no clear D. The V gene's germline CDR1 is MNHNS and CDR2 SASEGT. This CDR3 spans 18 amino acids. The CDR3 here is CAGSPPRRGGASNQPQHF. DNA of the CDR3: TGTGCCGGCAGTCCTCCCCGGCGGGGAGGCGCTAGCAATCAGCCCCAGCATTTT.

This clonotype was seen ten or more times. V is TRBV11-2 and J is TRBJ2-3; 7 nucleotides align to TRBD1. Judging by the DNA end, TRBJ2-5 fits better; the J call may be wrong. Germline loops: CDR1 SGHAT, CDR2 FQNNGV. The CDR3 runs to 15 residues. CDR3 protein: CASSSLTGLGETQYF. The CDR3 DNA follows: TGTGCCAGCAGCTCCCTGACAGGGCTGGGTGAGACCCAGTACTTC.

A word on this clonotype: Only one base separates this from a far larger clonotype, so it likely reflects a read error. V usage is TRBV14 and J usage is TRBJ2-5; D is perhaps TRBD2 (6 bases). In germline, CDR1 is SGHDN, CDR2 FVKESK. There are 14 residues in the CDR3. V shed 6 bases and J shed 5 bases, with 16 bases lying between them. The CDR3 loop is CASSVALGGETQYF. The CDR3 nucleotides read TGTGCCAGCAGTGTAGCGCTGGGAGGCGAGACCCAGTACTTC.

This clonotype was recorded at least ten times. The chain joins TRBV10-1 to TRBJ1-2, with D uncertain. The V gene's germline CDR1 is WNHNN and CDR2 SYGVQD (reference sequence). This CDR3 is 12 amino acids long. V was shortened by 9 bases and J by 8 bases, with 16 bases between the two germline ends. The CDR3, as DNA: TGCGCCAGGGAAACAGAGGTCCAAGGCTACACCTTC. It is translated as CARETEVQGYTF.

This clonotype was detected only a few times. The chain carries TRBV4-2 and TRBJ2-1, with a weak D call TRBD1 (5 bases). This CDR3 contains 16 residues. V was shortened by 1 base and J by 0 bases, with 10 bases between the two germline ends. Per germline, CDR1 LGHNA and CDR2 YNFKEQ. The CDR3 bases are TGTGCCAGCAGCCAAGCCGCCAGGGTCTCCTACAATGAGCAGTTCTTC. It yields the protein CASSQAARVSYNEQFF.

This clonotype has just a few counts. This rearrangement joins TRBV28 to TRBJ1-2; D unresolved. CDR1 is MDHEN, CDR2 SYDVKM, per germline. This CDR3 has 14 residues. Trimming cost V 3 bases and J 3 bases, with 11 bases left between them. CDR3 in amino acids: CASSLGSRDYGYTF. The DNA for the CDR3 is TGTGCCAGCAGTTTGGGCAGTCGTGACTATGGCTACACCTTC.

This clonotype was recorded many times. J is TRBJ1-1 and V is TRBV14; D uncertain. Per germline, CDR1 SGHDN and CDR2 FVKESK. V was clipped by 1 base and J by 1 base, with 10 bases between them. The CDR3 has 15 amino acids. CDR3 sequence: CASSQVGLGNTEAFF. CDR3 nucleotide sequence: TGTGCCAGCAGCCAAGTAGGTTTGGGGAACACTGAAGCTTTCTTT.

This clonotype occurred many times. This CDR3 is CASSYSTGLPYGYTF. CDR3 DNA sequence: TGTGCCAGCAGTTACTCGACAGGGTTGCCCTATGGCTACACCTTC. The chain joins TRBV6-5 to TRBJ1-2, with TRBD1 matching over 7 bases. This CDR3 region has 15 residues. The germline V gene encodes CDR1 MNHEY and CDR2 SVGAGI. Trimming took 0 bases from V and 4 from J; bases not matched to a gene: 5.